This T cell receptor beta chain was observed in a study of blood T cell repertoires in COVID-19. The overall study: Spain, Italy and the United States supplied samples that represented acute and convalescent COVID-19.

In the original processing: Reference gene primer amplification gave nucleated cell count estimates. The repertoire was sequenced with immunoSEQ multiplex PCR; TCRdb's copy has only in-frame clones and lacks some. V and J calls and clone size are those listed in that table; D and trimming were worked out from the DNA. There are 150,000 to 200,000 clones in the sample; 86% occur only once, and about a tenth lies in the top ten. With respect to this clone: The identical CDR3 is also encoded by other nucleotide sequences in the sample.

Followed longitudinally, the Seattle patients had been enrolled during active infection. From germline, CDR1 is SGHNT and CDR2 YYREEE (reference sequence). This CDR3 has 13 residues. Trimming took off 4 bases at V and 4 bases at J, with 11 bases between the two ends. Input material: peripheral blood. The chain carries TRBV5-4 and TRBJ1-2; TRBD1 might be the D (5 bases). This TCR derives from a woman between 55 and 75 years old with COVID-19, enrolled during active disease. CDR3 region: CASSPTGGYGYTF. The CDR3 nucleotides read TGTGCCAGCAGCCCTACAGGCGGCTATGGCTACACCTTC.